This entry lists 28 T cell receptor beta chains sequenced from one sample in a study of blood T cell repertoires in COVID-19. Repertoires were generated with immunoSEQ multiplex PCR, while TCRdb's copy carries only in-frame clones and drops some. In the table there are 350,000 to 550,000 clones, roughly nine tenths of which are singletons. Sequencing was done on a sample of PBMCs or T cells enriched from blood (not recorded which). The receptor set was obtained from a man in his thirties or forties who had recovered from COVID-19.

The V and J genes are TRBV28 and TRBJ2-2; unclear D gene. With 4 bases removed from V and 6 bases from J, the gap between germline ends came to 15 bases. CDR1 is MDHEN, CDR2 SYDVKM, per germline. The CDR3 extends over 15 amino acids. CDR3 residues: CASSSIYQEAGELFF. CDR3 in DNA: TGTGCCAGCAGTTCAATCTATCAAGAGGCCGGGGAGCTGTTTTTT.

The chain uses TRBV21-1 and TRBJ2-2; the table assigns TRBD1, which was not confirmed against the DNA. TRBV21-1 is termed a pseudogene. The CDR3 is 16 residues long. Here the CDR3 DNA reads TGTGCCAGCAGCCTCCCCGGGACATCTAACACCGGGGAGCTGTTTTTT. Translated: CASSLPGTSNTGELFF.

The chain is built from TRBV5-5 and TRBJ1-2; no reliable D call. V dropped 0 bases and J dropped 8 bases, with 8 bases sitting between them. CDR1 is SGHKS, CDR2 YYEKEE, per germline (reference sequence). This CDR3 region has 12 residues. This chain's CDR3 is CASSLASVGYTF. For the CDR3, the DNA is TGTGCCAGCAGCTTGGCGTCGGTGGGCTACACCTTC. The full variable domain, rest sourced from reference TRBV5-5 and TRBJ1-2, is DAGVTQSPTHLIKTRGQQVTLRCSPISGHKSVSWYQQVLGQGPQFIFQYYEKEERGRGNFPDRFSARQFPNYSSELNVNALLLGDSALYLCASSLASVGYTFGSGTRLTVV.

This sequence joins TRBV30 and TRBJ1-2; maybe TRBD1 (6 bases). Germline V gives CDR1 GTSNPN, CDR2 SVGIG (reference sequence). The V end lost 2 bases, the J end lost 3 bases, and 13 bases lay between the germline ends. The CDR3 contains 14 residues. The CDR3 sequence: CAWSSPDRYYGYTF. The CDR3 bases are TGTGCCTGGAGTAGTCCCGACAGGTACTATGGCTACACCTTC.

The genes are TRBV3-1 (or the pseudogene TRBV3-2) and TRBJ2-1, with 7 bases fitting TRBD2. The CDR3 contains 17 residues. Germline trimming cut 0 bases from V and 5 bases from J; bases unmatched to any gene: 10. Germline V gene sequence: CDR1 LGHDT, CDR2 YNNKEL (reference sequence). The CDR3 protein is CASSQDLASGTNNEQFF. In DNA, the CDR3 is TGTGCCAGCAGCCAAGATCTGGCGAGCGGGACTAACAATGAGCAGTTCTTC.

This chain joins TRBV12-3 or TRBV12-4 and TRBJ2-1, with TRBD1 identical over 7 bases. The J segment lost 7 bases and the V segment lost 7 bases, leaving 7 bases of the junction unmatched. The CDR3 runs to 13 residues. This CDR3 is CASTRQGRNEQFF. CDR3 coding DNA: TGTGCCAGCACCCGACAGGGTAGAAATGAGCAGTTCTTC.

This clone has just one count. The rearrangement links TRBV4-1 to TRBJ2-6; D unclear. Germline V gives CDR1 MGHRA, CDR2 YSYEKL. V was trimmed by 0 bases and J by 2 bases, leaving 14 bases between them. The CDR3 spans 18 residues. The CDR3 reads CASSQDGPAATGANVLTF. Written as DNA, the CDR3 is TGCGCCAGCAGCCAAGACGGCCCTGCGGCCACTGGGGCCAACGTCCTGACTTTC.

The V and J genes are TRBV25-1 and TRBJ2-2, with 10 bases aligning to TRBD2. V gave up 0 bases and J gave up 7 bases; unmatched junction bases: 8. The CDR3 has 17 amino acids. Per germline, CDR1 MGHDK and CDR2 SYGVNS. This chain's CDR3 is CASSEYPSGRAVGELFF. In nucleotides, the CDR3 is TGTGCCAGCAGTGAATATCCCAGCGGGAGGGCCGTCGGGGAGCTGTTTTTT.

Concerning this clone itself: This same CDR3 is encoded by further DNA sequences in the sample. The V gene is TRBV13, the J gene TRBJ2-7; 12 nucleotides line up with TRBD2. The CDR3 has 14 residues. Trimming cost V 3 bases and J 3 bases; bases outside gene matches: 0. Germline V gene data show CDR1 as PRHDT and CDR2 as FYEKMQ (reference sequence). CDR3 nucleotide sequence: TGTGCCAGCAGCTTGACTAGCGGGAGCTACGAGCAGTACTTC. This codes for CASSLTSGSYEQYF.

Here the CDR3 DNA reads TGCGCCAGCAGCTTGGTCGGGGATCCTGGCACAGATACGCAGTATTTT. Translated: CASSLVGDPGTDTQYF. The chain recombines TRBV5-1 with TRBJ2-3; D may be TRBD2 (5 bases). Deletions cut 0 bases from V and 1 base from J, with 12 bases between. The germline CDR1 and CDR2 sequences are SGHRS and YFSETQ. CDR3 length: 16 residues.

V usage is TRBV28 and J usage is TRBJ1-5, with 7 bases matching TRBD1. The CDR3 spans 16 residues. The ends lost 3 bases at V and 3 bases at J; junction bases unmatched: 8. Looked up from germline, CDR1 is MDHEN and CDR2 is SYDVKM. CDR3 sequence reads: CASSLSRTGNNQPQHF. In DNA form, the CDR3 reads TGTGCCAGCAGTTTGTCCAGGACAGGAAACAATCAGCCCCAGCATTTT.

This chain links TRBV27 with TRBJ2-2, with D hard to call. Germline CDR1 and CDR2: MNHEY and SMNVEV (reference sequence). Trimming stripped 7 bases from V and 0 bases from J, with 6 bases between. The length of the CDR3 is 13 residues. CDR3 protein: CASTSANTGELFF. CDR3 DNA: TGTGCCAGCACGTCAGCGAACACCGGGGAGCTGTTTTTT.

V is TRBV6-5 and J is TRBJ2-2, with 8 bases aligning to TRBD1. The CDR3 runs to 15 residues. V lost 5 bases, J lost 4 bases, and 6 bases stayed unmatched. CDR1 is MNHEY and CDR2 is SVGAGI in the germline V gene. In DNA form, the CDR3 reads TGTGCCAGCAGTAAAAAAACAGGGGGCACCGGGGAGCTGTTTTTT. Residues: CASSKKTGGTGELFF.

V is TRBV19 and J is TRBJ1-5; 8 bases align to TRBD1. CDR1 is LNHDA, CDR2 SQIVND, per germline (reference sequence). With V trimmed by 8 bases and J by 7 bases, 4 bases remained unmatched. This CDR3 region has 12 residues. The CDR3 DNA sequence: TGTGCCAGTGACAGGGGCCGCCAGCCCCAGCATTTT. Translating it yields CASDRGRQPQHF.

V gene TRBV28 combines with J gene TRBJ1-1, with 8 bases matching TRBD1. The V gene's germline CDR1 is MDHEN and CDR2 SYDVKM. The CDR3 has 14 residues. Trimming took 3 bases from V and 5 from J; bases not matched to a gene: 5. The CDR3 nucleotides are TGTGCCAGCAGTTTCCCACAGGGGGGTACTGAAGCTTTCTTT. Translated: CASSFPQGGTEAFF.

The CDR3 protein is CASSPGTISTGELFF. The CDR3 DNA follows: TGTGCCAGCAGCCCCGGGACAATATCTACCGGGGAGCTGTTTTTT. The J gene is TRBJ2-2, the V gene TRBV4-2, with D maybe TRBD1 (6 bases). V gave up 4 bases and J gave up 5 bases, with 14 bases separating them. Per germline, CDR1 LGHNA and CDR2 YNFKEQ. This CDR3 comprises 15 residues.

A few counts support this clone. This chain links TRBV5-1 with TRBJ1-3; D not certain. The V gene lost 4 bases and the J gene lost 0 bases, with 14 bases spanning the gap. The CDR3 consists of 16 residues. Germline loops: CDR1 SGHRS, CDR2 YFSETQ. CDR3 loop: CASSNYGFPSGNTIYF. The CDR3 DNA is TGCGCCAGCAGCAATTACGGGTTTCCCTCTGGAAACACCATATATTTT.

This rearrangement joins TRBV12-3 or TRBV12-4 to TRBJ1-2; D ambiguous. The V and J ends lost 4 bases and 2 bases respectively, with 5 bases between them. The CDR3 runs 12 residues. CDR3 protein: CASSSLNYGYTF. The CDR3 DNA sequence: TGTGCCAGCAGTTCCCTAAACTATGGCTACACCTTC.

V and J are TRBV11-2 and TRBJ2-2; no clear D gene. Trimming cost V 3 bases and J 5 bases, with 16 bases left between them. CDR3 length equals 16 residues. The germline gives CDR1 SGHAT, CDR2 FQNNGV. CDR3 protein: CASSFVSPRMTGELFF. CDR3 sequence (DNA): TGTGCCAGCAGCTTTGTTTCCCCGCGGATGACCGGGGAGCTGTTTTTT.

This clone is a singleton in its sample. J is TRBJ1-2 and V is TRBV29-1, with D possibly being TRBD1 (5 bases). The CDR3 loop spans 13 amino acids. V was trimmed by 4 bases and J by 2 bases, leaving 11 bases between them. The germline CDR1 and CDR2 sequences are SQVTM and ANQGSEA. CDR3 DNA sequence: TGCAGCGTTGTCCCTCGGGGGAACTATGGCTACACCTTC. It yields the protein CSVVPRGNYGYTF.

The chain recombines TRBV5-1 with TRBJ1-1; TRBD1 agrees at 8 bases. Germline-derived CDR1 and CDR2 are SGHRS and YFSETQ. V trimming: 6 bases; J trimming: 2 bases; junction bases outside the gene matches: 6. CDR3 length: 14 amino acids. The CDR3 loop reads CASMSQGGNTEAFF. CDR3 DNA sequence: TGCGCCAGCATGTCACAGGGGGGAAACACTGAAGCTTTCTTT. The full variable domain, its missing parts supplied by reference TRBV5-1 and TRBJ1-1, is KAGVTQTPRYLIKTRGQQVTLSCSPISGHRSVSWYQQTPGQGLQFLFEYFSETQRNKGNFPGRFSGRQFSNSRSEMNVSTLELGDSALYLCASMSQGGNTEAFFGQGTRLTVV.

The CDR3 protein is CASPTGISGNTIYF. The CDR3 nucleotides are TGTGCCAGTCCGACAGGGATCTCTGGAAACACCATATATTTT. The chain is built from TRBV7-9 and TRBJ1-3, with 7 bases fitting TRBD1. Trimming cost V 9 bases and J 0 bases; bases outside gene matches: 5. The CDR3 is made up of 14 amino acids. Germline CDR1 SEHNR, CDR2 FQNEAQ (reference sequence). Complete variable domain (other parts from reference TRBV7-9 and TRBJ1-3): DTGVSQNPRHKITKRGQNVTFRCDPISEHNRLYWYRQTLGQGPEFLTYFQNEAQLEKSRLLSDRFSAERPKGSFSTLEIQRTEQGDSAMYLCASPTGISGNTIYFGEGSWLTVV.

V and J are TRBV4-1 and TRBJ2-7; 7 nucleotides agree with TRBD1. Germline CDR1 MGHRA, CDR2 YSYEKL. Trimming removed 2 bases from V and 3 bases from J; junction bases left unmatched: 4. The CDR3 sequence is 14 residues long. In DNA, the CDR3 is TGCGCCAGCAGCCAACCGGGACAGAACTACGAGCAGTACTTC. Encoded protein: CASSQPGQNYEQYF.

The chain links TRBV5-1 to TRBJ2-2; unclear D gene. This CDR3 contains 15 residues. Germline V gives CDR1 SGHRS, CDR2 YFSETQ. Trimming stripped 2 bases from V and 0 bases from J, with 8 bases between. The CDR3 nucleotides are TGCGCCAGCAGCTTTGGCACAGCGAACACCGGGGAGCTGTTTTTT. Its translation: CASSFGTANTGELFF. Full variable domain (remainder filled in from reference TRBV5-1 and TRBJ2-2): KAGVTQTPRYLIKTRGQQVTLSCSPISGHRSVSWYQQTPGQGLQFLFEYFSETQRNKGNFPGRFSGRQFSNSRSEMNVSTLELGDSALYLCASSFGTANTGELFFGEGSRLTVL.

CDR3 amino acids: CASSGGGASGNTIYF. CDR3 coding DNA: TGTGCCAGCAGTGGAGGGGGCGCCTCTGGAAACACCATATATTTT. The chain carries TRBV28 and TRBJ1-3; 7 bases are a match to TRBD1. This CDR3 spans 15 amino acids. The germline gives CDR1 MDHEN, CDR2 SYDVKM. V dropped 5 bases and J dropped 0; count of bases not matched to a gene: 4.

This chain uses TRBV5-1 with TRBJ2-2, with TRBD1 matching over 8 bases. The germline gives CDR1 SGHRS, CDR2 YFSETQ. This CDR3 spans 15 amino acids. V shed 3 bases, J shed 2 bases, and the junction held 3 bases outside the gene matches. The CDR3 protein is CASSYRGDNTGELFF. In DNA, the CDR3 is TGCGCCAGCAGCTACAGGGGGGACAACACCGGGGAGCTGTTTTTT.

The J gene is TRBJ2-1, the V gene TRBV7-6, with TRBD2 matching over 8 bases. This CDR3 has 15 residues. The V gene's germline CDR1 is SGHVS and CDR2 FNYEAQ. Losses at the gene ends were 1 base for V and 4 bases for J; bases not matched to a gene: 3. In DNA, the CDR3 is TGTGCCAGCAGCTTAGTGGCGGGAGGTTACAATGAGCAGTTCTTC. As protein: CASSLVAGGYNEQFF.

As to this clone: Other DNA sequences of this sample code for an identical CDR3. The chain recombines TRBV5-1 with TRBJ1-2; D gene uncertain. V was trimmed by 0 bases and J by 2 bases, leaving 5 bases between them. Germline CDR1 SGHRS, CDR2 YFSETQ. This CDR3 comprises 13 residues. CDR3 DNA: TGCGCCAGCAGCTTGGAGAGAAACTATGGCTACACCTTC. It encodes CASSLERNYGYTF.